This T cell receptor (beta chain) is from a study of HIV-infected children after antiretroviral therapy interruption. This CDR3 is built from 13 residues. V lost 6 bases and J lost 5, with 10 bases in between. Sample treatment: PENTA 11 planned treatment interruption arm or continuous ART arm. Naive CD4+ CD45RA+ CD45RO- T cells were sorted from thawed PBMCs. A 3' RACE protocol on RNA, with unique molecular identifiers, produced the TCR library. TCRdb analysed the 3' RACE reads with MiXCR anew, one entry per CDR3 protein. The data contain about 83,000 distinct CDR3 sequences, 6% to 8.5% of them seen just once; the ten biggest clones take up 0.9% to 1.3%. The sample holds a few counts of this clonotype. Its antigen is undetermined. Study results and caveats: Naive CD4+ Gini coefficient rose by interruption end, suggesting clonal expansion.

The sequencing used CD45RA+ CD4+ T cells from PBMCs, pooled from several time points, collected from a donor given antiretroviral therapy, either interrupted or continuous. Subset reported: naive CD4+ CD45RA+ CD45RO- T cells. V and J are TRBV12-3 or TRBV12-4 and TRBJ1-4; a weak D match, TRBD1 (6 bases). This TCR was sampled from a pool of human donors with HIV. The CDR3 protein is CASRVGGNEKLFF. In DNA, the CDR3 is TGTGCCAGCAGGGTAGGGGGAAATGAAAAACTGTTTTTT.